The 30 T cell receptor beta chains listed next were all sequenced from one sample in a study of regulatory T cells in long-lasting Graves disease. With iRepertoire HTBI primers and Arm-PCR of CDR3 regions, TCR beta libraries were built. TCRdb redid the calling of the multiplex PCR reads with MiXCR, one entry per CDR3 protein. This table holds under 500,000 distinct CDR3 sequences, around 20% found once. Noted time point: persistent/refractory GD, antithyroid drugs over 5 years with positive TRAb. Researchers made the TCR library from RNA that was extracted from PBMCs. The material was peripheral blood mononuclear cells (PBMCs), obtained when the disease was refractory, from a patient treated with antithyroid drugs. These receptors were obtained from a female donor with Graves disease.

Comments on this clonotype: With a much larger clone just one base away, this may be a read error. This chain uses TRBV6-2 or TRBV6-3 with TRBJ1-4; D gene unclear. The CDR3 consists of 14 residues. Germline values: CDR1 MNHEY, CDR2 SVGEGT. V dropped 1 base and J dropped 7 bases, with 10 bases sitting between them. The CDR3: CASSYFARGEKLFF. The CDR3 region has the DNA TGTGCCAGCAGTTACTTCGCAAGAGGTGAAAAACTGTTTTTT.

The CDR3, as DNA: TGTGCCTGGAGTCCCGGGACTAGCTACGAGCAGTACTTC. Its translation: CAWSPGTSYEQYF. V is TRBV30 and J is TRBJ2-7; 8 positions agree with TRBD2. The germline V gene encodes CDR1 GTSNPN and CDR2 SVGIG (reference sequence). Trimming cost V 2 bases and J 3 bases; bases outside gene matches: 3. This CDR3 comprises 13 residues.

This sequence joins TRBV19 and TRBJ2-7; D tentatively reads TRBD1 or TRBD2 (5 bases each). Germline assignment: CDR1 LNHDA and CDR2 SQIVND (reference sequence). The length of the CDR3 is 15 residues. Trimming took off 5 bases at V and 2 bases at J, with 16 bases between the two ends. Here the CDR3 DNA reads TGTGCCAGTAGTTTGAGAGGGACGCTCGCCTACGAGCAGTACTTC. Its protein product is CASSLRGTLAYEQYF.

The gene calls are TRBV5-6 and TRBJ1-2; 11 positions match TRBD1. The CDR3 is 16 residues long. Unmatched junction bases numbered 8, after V lost 2 bases and J lost 5 bases. CDR1 is SGHDT, CDR2 YYEEEE, per germline. The CDR3 DNA follows: TGTGCCAGCAGCTTCTCCAGGACAGGGGGCCGATATGGCTACACCTTC. Protein sequence: CASSFSRTGGRYGYTF.

This clonotype was seen ten or more times. This chain links TRBV24-1 with TRBJ2-2; D unclear. Germline CDR1 and CDR2: KGHDR and SFDVKD. V lost 3 bases and J 4 bases, leaving 20 bases between the germline ends. This CDR3 comprises 18 residues. CDR3 sequence reads: CATSDTDAGRAATGELFF. The CDR3 DNA sequence: TGTGCCACCAGTGATACGGACGCCGGTAGGGCAGCCACCGGGGAGCTGTTTTTT.

This clonotype was observed a handful of times. Since the CDR3 does not end with the conserved phenylalanine or tryptophan, this likely comes from a read error. J is TRBJ1-1 and V is TRBV11-2, with 7 bases lining up with TRBD1. CDR1 SGHAT and CDR2 FQNNGV come from the germline V gene. CDR3 length equals 19 residues. Trimming removed 3 bases from V and 3 bases from J; junction bases left unmatched: 19. The CDR3 loop is CASSFLRGGTYGRDTEAFL. The DNA for the CDR3 is TGTGCCAGCAGCTTCCTCAGGGGGGGGACATATGGTCGGGACACTGAAGCTTTCCTT.

This clonotype has only a few counts. This chain joins TRBV27 and TRBJ2-1; 13 bases agree with TRBD2. J was trimmed by 10 bases and V by 5 bases; bases with no gene match: 5. Germline CDR1 reads MNHEY; CDR2 reads SMNVEV (reference sequence). CDR3 length: 14 residues. The CDR3 is CASSPGLAGEEQFF. In nucleotides, the CDR3 is TGTGCCAGCAGTCCCGGACTAGCGGGAGAGGAGCAGTTCTTC.

The chain recombines TRBV28 with TRBJ2-7, with 10 bases identical to TRBD1. This CDR3 is 12 amino acids long. The junction had 4 bases not matched to a gene; V was cut back by 8 bases and J by 6 bases. Germline V lookup: CDR1 MDHEN, CDR2 SYDVKM. The CDR3 sequence is CASDRGQFEQYF. CDR3 coding DNA: TGTGCCAGCGACAGGGGGCAATTCGAGCAGTACTTC.

This clonotype showed up just a few times. V and J are TRBV20-1 and TRBJ2-7; D gene ambiguous. V shed 5 bases and J shed 2 bases, with 19 bases lying between them. This CDR3 is 15 amino acids long. Looked up from germline, CDR1 is DFQATT and CDR2 is SNEGSKA (reference sequence). In nucleotides, the CDR3 is TGCAGTGCTCCTTGGCGGAATCGGCCCCCCTACGAGCAGTACTTC. This codes for CSAPWRNRPPYEQYF.

This chain joins TRBV20-1 and TRBJ1-2; 7 bases are shared with TRBD1. V lost 6 bases to trimming and J lost 4 bases; unmatched junction nucleotides: 11. This CDR3 has 14 residues. Germline V lookup: CDR1 DFQATT, CDR2 SNEGSKA (reference sequence). CDR3 in amino acids: CSANTRQGVYGYTF. In DNA form, the CDR3 reads TGCAGTGCCAATACCCGACAGGGCGTCTATGGCTACACCTTC.

Note on this clonotype: A read error may explain this, as a much larger clone is one base away. V is TRBV2 and J is TRBJ2-7, with 10 bases lining up with TRBD2. Germline V gene data show CDR1 as SNHLY and CDR2 as FYNNEI. The CDR3 loop spans 18 amino acids. CDR3 protein: CAGSHNFPQTSGDYEQYF. Written as DNA, the CDR3 is TGTGCCGGCAGTCATAACTTCCCCCAAACTAGCGGGGATTACGAGCAGTACTTC.

This clonotype was detected a few times. J is TRBJ2-7 and V is TRBV19; 9 nucleotides align to TRBD2. The CDR3 runs to 17 residues. The V gene's germline CDR1 is LNHDA and CDR2 SQIVND (reference sequence). Trimming at V came to 0 bases and at J to 2 bases, leaving 8 bases not matched to a gene. CDR3 coding DNA: TGTGCCAGTAGTATAGATTGGGGGCTAGCGGGGACCTACGAGCAGTACTTC. Its protein is CASSIDWGLAGTYEQYF.

This clonotype was seen repeatedly, ten times or more. J is TRBJ2-6 and V is TRBV28; the D gene is possibly TRBD2 (6 bases). This CDR3 has 18 residues. The V and J ends lost 5 bases and 1 base respectively, with 18 bases between them. Per germline, CDR1 MDHEN and CDR2 SYDVKM. The CDR3 DNA sequence: TGTGCCAGCAGTCCCCTGGTTGGGGCGGGGTCTGGGGCCAACGTCCTGACTTTC. Translated: CASSPLVGAGSGANVLTF.

This clonotype has at least ten counts. The V call is TRBV27, the J call TRBJ1-2; D is uncertain. CDR3 size: 13 residues. Germline V lookup: CDR1 MNHEY, CDR2 SMNVEV (reference sequence). V was trimmed by 5 bases and J by 4 bases, leaving 11 bases between them. The CDR3 loop is CASSLPPLYGYTF. The CDR3 bases are TGTGCCAGCAGTCTCCCTCCCCTCTATGGCTACACCTTC.

This clonotype was detected only a few times. The chain is built from TRBV11-3 and TRBJ2-2, with D possibly being TRBD1 or TRBD2 (6 bases each). There are 16 residues in the CDR3. V lost 4 bases and J lost 2, with 14 bases in between. Germline V gene data show CDR1 as SGHNT and CDR2 as YENEEA. For the CDR3, the DNA is TGTGCCAGCAGCTCATGGGGGGCCCAAAACACCGGGGAGCTGTTTTTT. It codes for CASSSWGAQNTGELFF. Filled out from reference TRBV11-3 and TRBJ2-2, the complete variable domain reads EAGVVQSPRYKIIEKKQPVAFWCNPISGHNTLYWYLQNLGQGPELLIRYENEEAVDDSQLPKDRFSAERLKGVDSTLKIQPAELGDSAVYLCASSSWGAQNTGELFFGEGSRLTVL.

The rearrangement joins TRBV29-1 to TRBJ2-7; D not resolved. The CDR3 has 13 residues. Trimming shortened V by 4 bases and J by 1 base, and 11 bases separated the two germline ends. CDR1 is SQVTM and CDR2 is ANQGSEA in the germline V gene. DNA for the CDR3: TGCAGCGTTGTTTGGGATTGGTCCTACGAGCAGTACTTC. Protein product: CSVVWDWSYEQYF.

The table lists this clonotype with a few counts. The rearrangement links TRBV10-2 to TRBJ1-5, with 8 bases fitting TRBD1. The CDR3 length is 13 residues. The V and J ends lost 6 bases and 8 bases, in that order; junction bases with no gene match: 6. From germline, CDR1 is WSHSY and CDR2 SAAADI. CDR3 DNA sequence: TGCGCCAGCAGAGCAGGGGGCATGGAGCCCCAGCATTTT. It yields the protein CASRAGGMEPQHF.

This clonotype was seen a handful of times. This rearrangement joins TRBV5-1 to TRBJ2-2; tentative D call: TRBD2 (6 bases). Looked up from germline, CDR1 is SGHRS and CDR2 is YFSETQ. V was trimmed by 0 bases and J by 0 bases, leaving 12 bases between them. The CDR3 totals 17 residues. CDR3 in amino acids: CASSLDSRDTNTGELFF. In DNA form, the CDR3 reads TGCGCCAGCAGCTTGGATTCGCGGGATACGAACACCGGGGAGCTGTTTTTT.

Ten or more counts support this clonotype. The gene calls are TRBV2 and TRBJ2-7, with 7 bases aligning to TRBD1. CDR1 is SNHLY and CDR2 is FYNNEI in the germline V gene. The CDR3 runs to 13 residues. Trimming cost V 7 bases and J 5 bases; bases outside gene matches: 8. The CDR3 DNA follows: TGTGCCAGCATTCCACAGGGGAACAACGAGCAGTACTTC. Translated, it gives CASIPQGNNEQYF.

The chain carries TRBV7-3 and TRBJ1-1; the D gene is possibly TRBD1 (6 bases). The germline CDR1 and CDR2 sequences are SGHTA and FQGTGA. CDR3 size: 12 residues. V was shortened by 2 bases and J by 11 bases, with 12 bases between the two germline ends. CDR3 bases: TGTGCCAGCAGCTTAGGAGGGGGGAGGGCTTTCTTT. Its translation is CASSLGGGRAFF.

With regard to this clonotype: A much larger clone lies a single base off, so this may be a read error. This chain connects TRBV6-2 or TRBV6-3 to TRBJ2-6; D ambiguous. CDR3 size: 15 residues. In germline, CDR1 is MNHEY, CDR2 SVGEGT. The CDR3 sequence is CASSYVVSGTNVLTF. DNA for the CDR3: TGTGCCAGCAGCTATGTGGTTTCTGGGACCAACGTCCTGACTTTC.

This clonotype appeared a few times. The chain combines TRBV5-1 with TRBJ2-2; the D gene is possibly TRBD2 (5 bases). V was shortened by 6 bases and J by 0 bases, with 12 bases between the two germline ends. This CDR3 is built from 15 residues. Germline CDR1 and CDR2: SGHRS and YFSETQ. CDR3: CASTGGLTNTGELFF. The CDR3 region has the DNA TGCGCCAGCACGGGCGGGCTTACGAACACCGGGGAGCTGTTTTTT.

In its sample, this clonotype was seen a few times. This chain links TRBV10-3 with TRBJ2-2; tentative D call: TRBD2 (5 bases). The germline CDR1 and CDR2 sequences are ENHRY and SYGVKD. V was cut by 7 bases and J by 1 base, with 19 bases left in between. CDR3 length: 17 amino acids. CDR3 nucleotides: TGTGCCATCAATAGAGGGCAACAAAACGAGAACACCGGGGAGCTGTTTTTT. It codes for CAINRGQQNENTGELFF.

CDR3 amino acids: CASSLAGGRGTQPQHF. CDR3 bases: TGTGCCAGCAGCTTAGCGGGGGGCAGGGGGACTCAGCCCCAGCATTTT. J is TRBJ1-5 and V is TRBV7-9; 7 bases line up with TRBD1. Germline V gene lookup returns CDR1 SEHNR and CDR2 FQNEAQ (reference sequence). The V and J ends lost 0 bases and 6 bases, in that order; junction bases with no gene match: 8. This CDR3 contains 16 residues.

The chain is built from TRBV7-9 and TRBJ2-7; 9 bases fit TRBD1. This CDR3 has 15 residues. V lost 5 bases, J lost 3 bases, and 8 bases stayed unmatched. In germline, CDR1 is SEHNR, CDR2 FQNEAQ (reference sequence). The CDR3 nucleotides read TGTGCCAGCAGCCCGGGACAGGGTATTGACTACGAGCAGTACTTC. The encoded protein is CASSPGQGIDYEQYF. Combining the CDR3 with reference TRBV7-9 and TRBJ2-7 gives the whole variable domain DTGVSQNPRHKITKRGQNVTFRCDPISEHNRLYWYRQTLGQGPEFLTYFQNEAQLEKSRLLSDRFSAERPKGSFSTLEIQRTEQGDSAMYLCASSPGQGIDYEQYFGPGTRLTVT.

With regard to this clonotype: This may come from a read error, since a much larger clone is one base off. V is TRBV12-3 or TRBV12-4 and J is TRBJ1-3; D gene unclear. The CDR3 extends over 12 amino acids. The CDR3 sequence: CASSLIGDTIYF. In DNA, the CDR3 is TGTGCCAGCAGTTTAATTGGAGACACCATATATTTT.

This clonotype has only one observation. A read error may be the cause here, since a much bigger clone is one base away. V and J are TRBV6-9 and TRBJ2-7; 12 positions match TRBD2. The V and J ends lost 8 bases and 5 bases, in that order; junction bases with no gene match: 7. Looked up from germline, CDR1 is MNHGY and CDR2 is SVAAGI. The CDR3 is 14 amino acids. The CDR3 sequence: CASGSTSGSNEQYF. The CDR3, as DNA: TGTGCCAGCGGTTCGACTAGCGGGAGTAACGAGCAGTACTTC.

The chain couples TRBV5-1 to TRBJ2-3, with D perhaps matching TRBD2 (6 bases). There are 16 residues in the CDR3. The ends were cut back, 1 base at V and 3 bases at J, with 15 bases in the middle. Germline V gives CDR1 SGHRS, CDR2 YFSETQ. The CDR3 coding sequence is TGCGCCAGCAGCTTGACCGGACGGGGGTGGACAGATACGCAGTATTTT. This translates into CASSLTGRGWTDTQYF.

The chain joins TRBV20-1 to TRBJ1-1; no clear D gene. The V end lost 0 bases, the J end lost 8 bases, and 16 bases lay between the germline ends. This CDR3 has 14 residues. Germline V gene lookup returns CDR1 DFQATT and CDR2 SNEGSKA (reference sequence). The CDR3 coding sequence is TGCAGTGCTAGAGATCGTGGGCAGAATGTCGAAGCTTTCTTT. Translating gives CSARDRGQNVEAFF.

There are a few counts of this clonotype. The V gene is TRBV9, the J gene TRBJ1-4; D gene uncertain. Deletions cut 2 bases from V and 2 bases from J, with 7 bases between. Germline CDR1 reads SGDLS; CDR2 reads YYNGEE. This CDR3 has 14 amino acids. CDR3 region: CASSVGGTNEKLFF. CDR3 sequence (DNA): TGTGCCAGCAGCGTCGGCGGTACTAATGAAAAACTGTTTTTT.